Given below is one T cell receptor beta chain in context. The individuals who served as donors were healthy Caucasians living in Russia, aged about 6 to 100. They isolated at least 7 million PBMCs from each sample. The data are from a study of blood T cells in healthy people across ages. It was with a sample-barcoded 5' primer and a J-beta primer mix that a second PCR of roughly 7 to 12 cycles was run. MiXCR, run by TCRdb on the 5' RACE reads, gives a single entry per CDR3 protein. The table includes about 780,000 distinct CDR3 sequences, around 62% detected once. The V gene's germline CDR1 is MNHEY and CDR2 SMNVEV (reference sequence). CDR3 length: 15 residues. Trimming shortened V by 5 bases and J by 5 bases, and 15 bases separated the two germline ends.

Sequenced sample: blood. This TCR derives from a man aged 25 to 40 in good health. The rearrangement uses TRBV27 and TRBJ1-4; D is unclear. In DNA, the CDR3 is TGTGCCAGCAGTCGACACTACTCCCCGAATGAAAAACTGTTTTTT. This translates into CASSRHYSPNEKLFF.